These 5 T cell receptor beta chains originate from one sample sequenced in a study of shared clonotypes between healthy human individuals. Sequencing was performed with immunoSEQ multiplex PCR; in TCRdb, only in-frame clones are kept and a portion is missing. The sample lists more than 550,000 clones; about 91% were seen once. Positively selected for CCR7, the CD45RO-negative cells used as naive CD8 cells excluded terminally differentiated effector memory CD45RA+ cells. The sequenced sample consisted of naive CD8+ T cells sorted from blood. The receptors were gathered from a man aged 25-45 years in good health.

The chain joins TRBV11-2 to TRBJ2-7; a possible D gene is TRBD2 (6 bases). From germline, CDR1 is SGHAT and CDR2 FQNNGV. Deletions cut 5 bases from V and 3 bases from J, with 11 bases between. The CDR3 extends over 13 amino acids. Here the CDR3 reads CASSGTLYYEQYF. The CDR3 DNA is TGTGCCAGCAGCGGGACTCTATACTACGAGCAGTACTTC.

The V gene is TRBV27, the J gene TRBJ2-7; 8 bases fit TRBD2. V lost 10 bases to trimming and J lost 1 base; unmatched junction nucleotides: 12. CDR1 and CDR2 from the germline V gene are MNHEY and SMNVEV (reference sequence). The length of the CDR3 is 15 residues. This chain's CDR3 is CATRPGGRRSYEQYF. The CDR3 nucleotides are TGTGCCACCAGGCCGGGCGGGAGGAGGTCCTACGAGCAGTACTTC.

The genes are TRBV4-1 and TRBJ2-7, with 7 nucleotides matching TRBD2. V lost 4 bases, J lost 2 bases, and 5 bases stayed unmatched. This CDR3 comprises 14 residues. Germline V gene sequence: CDR1 MGHRA, CDR2 YSYEKL. The CDR3 sequence is CASSPTSIAYEQYF. DNA for the CDR3: TGCGCCAGCAGCCCGACTAGCATCGCCTACGAGCAGTACTTC.

This clone was seen once. The chain employs TRBV11-2 and TRBJ2-2; 12 bases are a match to TRBD2. After removal of 4 bases from V and 6 bases from J, the junction contained 3 bases not matched to a gene. CDR3 length: 15 residues. Germline CDR1 reads SGHAT; CDR2 reads FQNNGV. CDR3 region: CASSSGLAGPGELFF. The CDR3 DNA reads TGTGCCAGCAGCTCCGGACTAGCGGGACCCGGGGAGCTGTTTTTT.

The chain combines TRBV27 with TRBJ2-2; D perhaps matches TRBD2 (5 bases). Trimming removed 1 base from V and 2 bases from J, with 11 bases in between. Germline CDR1 and CDR2: MNHEY and SMNVEV (reference sequence). This CDR3 is built from 16 residues. The CDR3 DNA sequence: TGTGCCAGCAGTTTATTTGACTACAGAAACACCGGGGAGCTGTTTTTT. This sequence encodes CASSLFDYRNTGELFF.